The count of the clone carrying this T cell receptor beta chain is one. Its antigen is as yet unknown. No current or lifetime mood disorder and depressive symptom score of 5 or less defined controls. Around 30 ml of peripheral blood was collected per donor. The data were taken from a study of untreated major depressive disorder. Sequencing used immunoSEQ multiplex PCR; TCRdb keeps in-frame clones, though not all of them. The repertoire includes 20,000 or so clones, more than 70% of them detected once, and just over 0.8% sits in the top ten. The CDR3 consists of 16 residues. V was pared by 4 bases and J by 3 bases, with 8 bases of the junction left unmatched. Per germline, CDR1 GTSNPN and CDR2 SVGIG (reference sequence). Study conclusions and caveats: The sequencing tests were limited to three preselected Vbeta families.

The rearrangement links TRBV30 to TRBJ2-1; TRBD2 agrees at 11 bases. The sequence was collected from a woman aged 30 to 39 in good health. Sequenced: CD4+ T cells from PBMCs. CDR3 DNA sequence: TGTGCCTGGACTACGGGACTAGCGGATTTCTACAATGAGCAGTTCTTC. Translation: CAWTTGLADFYNEQFF.